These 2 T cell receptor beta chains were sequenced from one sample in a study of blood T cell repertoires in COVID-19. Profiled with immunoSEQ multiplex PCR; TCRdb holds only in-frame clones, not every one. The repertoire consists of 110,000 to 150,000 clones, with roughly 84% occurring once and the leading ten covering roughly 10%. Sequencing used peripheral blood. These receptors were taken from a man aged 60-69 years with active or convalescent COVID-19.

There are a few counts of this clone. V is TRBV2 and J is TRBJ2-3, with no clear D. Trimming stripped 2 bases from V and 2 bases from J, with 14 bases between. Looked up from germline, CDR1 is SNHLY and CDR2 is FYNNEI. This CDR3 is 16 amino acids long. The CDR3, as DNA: TGTGCCAGCAGTGAATTGTCACTACGCAACACAGATACGCAGTATTTT. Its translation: CASSELSLRNTDTQYF.

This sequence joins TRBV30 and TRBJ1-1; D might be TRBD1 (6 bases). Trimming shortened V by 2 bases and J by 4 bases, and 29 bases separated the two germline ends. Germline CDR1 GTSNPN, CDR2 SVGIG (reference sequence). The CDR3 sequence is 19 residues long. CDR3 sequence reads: CAWSFPQSGRDRLGTEAFF. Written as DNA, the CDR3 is TGTGCCTGGAGTTTCCCCCAAAGCGGCCGAGACAGGTTAGGCACTGAAGCTTTCTTT.